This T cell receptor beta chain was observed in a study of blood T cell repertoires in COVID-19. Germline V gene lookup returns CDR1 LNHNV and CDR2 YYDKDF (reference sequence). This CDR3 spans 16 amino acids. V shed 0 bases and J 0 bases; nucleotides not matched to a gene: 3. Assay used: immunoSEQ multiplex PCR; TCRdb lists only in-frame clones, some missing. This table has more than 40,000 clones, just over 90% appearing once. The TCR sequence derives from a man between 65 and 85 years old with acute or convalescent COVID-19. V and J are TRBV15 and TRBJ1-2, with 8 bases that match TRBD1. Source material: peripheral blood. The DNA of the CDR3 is TGTGCCACCAGCAGAGACGACAGGGGTGCTAACTATGGCTACACCTTC. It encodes CATSRDDRGANYGYTF.